Reported below is one TCR beta chain. What it binds is not known. The read terminates 3 residues ahead of where the CDR3 ends, so the germline J gene completes it. The sample comes from a study of T cell clonality in common variable immunodeficiency. Findings and limits, study-wide: TCRbeta clonality was increased in CVID versus healthy controls. Shared TCRbeta clones were fewer between CVID subjects than controls.

Data came from immunoSEQ multiplex PCR; TCRdb stores just in-frame clones and leaves some out. The sample contains under 45,000 clones, none of them singletons. Per germline, CDR1 SGHAT and CDR2 FQNNGV. Trimming took 5 bases from V and 0 from J; bases not matched to a gene: 4. This CDR3 comprises 14 residues. This sequence was found in a person aged 18-69 years in good health. The sequenced sample was peripheral blood mononuclear cells. V and J are TRBV11-2 and TRBJ2-7, with TRBD1 identical over 7 bases. The CDR3 spells CASSPTGSSYEQYF. The CDR3 DNA, read in part, is TGTGCCAGCAGCCCGACAGGGAGCTCCTACGAG.